This TCR beta chain was profiled in a study of Graves' ophthalmopathy and Graves' hyperthyroidism. Study in general: Before any treatment was given, at initial diagnosis, peripheral blood was collected.

RNA transcripts served as template for amplifying TCR beta CDR3 sequences. Following a first-round RT-PCR that used HTBI primers, a second-round multiplex PCR was carried out. From the multiplex PCR reads, TCRdb called clonotypes with MiXCR, one entry per CDR3 protein. The sample shows about 740,000 distinct CDR3 sequences, 35% to 50% of them seen only once. What was sequenced was peripheral blood. The receptor comes from an adult man with Graves' ophthalmopathy.

The CDR3, as DNA: TGTGCCAGCAGCTTCGGCGGGAGAGGGACCTACGAGCAGTACTTC. Its translation: CASSFGGRGTYEQYF. This sequence joins TRBV7-9 and TRBJ2-7, with 7 bases lining up with TRBD2. Germline V gene sequence: CDR1 SEHNR, CDR2 FQNEAQ (reference sequence). Trimming took 3 bases from V and 2 from J; bases not matched to a gene: 7. This CDR3 region has 15 residues.